One sample yielded the 4 T cell receptor beta chains listed below, sequenced in a study of blood T cell repertoires in COVID-19. TCRdb keeps only in-frame clones here, not all; method: immunoSEQ multiplex PCR. The profile shows tens of thousands of clones, more than 85% of them singletons. The sample taken for sequencing was peripheral blood. The receptors stem from a human donor with active COVID-19. The donor label of this sample is uncertain.

This chain links TRBV28 with TRBJ2-7; 8 nucleotides align to TRBD2. The CDR3 has 17 residues. Germline assignment: CDR1 MDHEN and CDR2 SYDVKM. The junction had 12 bases not matched to a gene; V was cut back by 5 bases and J by 0 bases. CDR3 coding DNA: TGTGCCAGCAGTCCCGCTCGGGGGGGACCCAGCTCCTACGAGCAGTACTTC. Amino acids: CASSPARGGPSSYEQYF.

The chain links TRBV28 to TRBJ2-5; TRBD1 matches at 7 bases. The germline CDR1 and CDR2 sequences are MDHEN and SYDVKM. CDR3 length: 15 residues. V trimming: 6 bases; J trimming: 3 bases; junction bases outside the gene matches: 10. The CDR3: CASSTTGDNKETQYF. CDR3 nucleotide sequence: TGTGCCAGCAGCACTACAGGGGACAATAAAGAGACCCAGTACTTC.

The rearrangement uses TRBV2 and TRBJ2-6, with D tentatively TRBD1 (5 bases). Trimming stripped 8 bases from V and 0 bases from J, with 20 bases between. This CDR3 spans 18 amino acids. CDR1 is SNHLY and CDR2 is FYNNEI in the germline V gene. The CDR3: CASSIVIGALSGANVLTF. CDR3 in DNA: TGTGCCAGCTCCATAGTCATAGGGGCCCTCTCTGGGGCCAACGTCCTGACTTTC.

CDR3 residues: CASSVDFRSPLHF. The CDR3 bases are TGTGCCAGCAGCGTAGACTTTCGTTCACCCCTCCACTTT. The rearrangement joins TRBV9 to TRBJ1-6; the D is unclear. The V and J ends lost 0 bases and 9 bases respectively, with 7 bases between them. The CDR3 consists of 13 residues. Per the germline V gene, CDR1 is SGDLS and CDR2 is YYNGEE.